The present TCR beta chain was sequenced within a study of control samples from healthy donors and cancer patients. Germline trimming cut 7 bases from V and 5 bases from J; bases unmatched to any gene: 12. The CDR3 consists of 15 residues. Germline CDR1 reads MGHDK; CDR2 reads SYGVNS. Clones were read by immunoSEQ multiplex PCR, and TCRdb kept only the in-frame ones, dropping some. In the table there are some 100,000 clones, roughly 88% of which are singletons. This receptor was identified in a man between 25 and 39 years old in good health. Sequenced sample: blood. The chain carries TRBV25-1 and TRBJ2-5; 8 positions agree with TRBD1. CDR3 nucleotide sequence: TGTGCCAGCAATATCGACAGGGGCCCAGCCGAGACCCAGTACTTC. Amino acid sequence: CASNIDRGPAETQYF. Full variable domain (missing parts from reference TRBV25-1 and TRBJ2-5): EADIYQTPRYLVIGTGKKITLECSQTMGHDKMYWYQQDPGMELHLIHYSYGVNSTEKGDLSSESTVSRIRTEHFPLTLESARPSHTSQYLCASNIDRGPAETQYFGPGTRLLVL.